This T cell receptor (beta chain) is from a study of Graves' ophthalmopathy and Graves' hyperthyroidism. In this sample, this clonotype turned up a few times. TCR beta CDR3 amplification used RNA transcripts. HTBI-primed first-round RT-PCR preceded second-round multiplex PCR. From the multiplex PCR reads, TCRdb called clonotypes with MiXCR, one entry per CDR3 protein. Of about 500,000 distinct CDR3 sequences in the sample, less than 40% were seen once. Trimming removed 2 bases from V and 8 bases from J, with 18 bases in between. The CDR3 is made up of 15 amino acids. Germline V gene lookup returns CDR1 MNHNY and CDR2 SVGAGI (reference sequence).

Input material: peripheral blood or thyroid tissue (not recorded which). The V call is TRBV6-6, the J call TRBJ1-2; tentative D call: TRBD1 (6 bases). The clonotype comes from an adult man with Graves' hyperthyroidism. In nucleotides, the CDR3 is TGTGCCAGCAGTTACGAGTCACCGGACAGAGGGGGCTACACCTTC. Its protein product is CASSYESPDRGGYTF.